The 17 T cell receptor beta chains in this list originate from one sample, sequenced in a study of blood T cell repertoires in COVID-19. TCRdb's table, derived via immunoSEQ multiplex PCR, lists solely in-frame clones and lacks some. The repertoire holds about 170,000 clones, with approximately 90% as singletons. Sequencing was done on a sample of peripheral blood. These receptors all come from a man between 45 and 60 years old who had recovered from COVID-19.

This clone appeared a single time. The chain's CDR3 is CASSQGPGLAGGPDTGELFF. CDR3 DNA sequence: TGCGCCAGCAGCCAAGGTCCGGGACTAGCGGGAGGGCCGGACACCGGGGAGCTGTTTTTT. The rearrangement uses TRBV4-3 and TRBJ2-2; 16 bases map to TRBD2. With 1 base clipped from V and 3 bases from J, the junction kept 8 bases outside the gene matches. The CDR3 length is 20 residues. Germline V gene data show CDR1 as LGHNA and CDR2 as YSLEER.

This clone was counted a single time. The CDR3 nucleotides read TGCAGCGTCGAGACAGGGGGCCGGGGGGCCAACGTCCTGACTTTC. Translated, it gives CSVETGGRGANVLTF. V and J are TRBV29-1 and TRBJ2-6, with TRBD1 identical over 10 bases. The CDR3 is 15 residues long. The V gene's germline CDR1 is SQVTM and CDR2 ANQGSEA. The trim removed 6 bases at V and 4 bases at J, leaving 6 bases unmatched.

DNA of the CDR3: TGTGCCAGTAGTCCTTTCGGACAGGGGGCGTCCGCAGATACGCAGTATTTT. It translates to CASSPFGQGASADTQYF. V gene TRBV19 combines with J gene TRBJ2-3; 11 bases fit TRBD1. This CDR3 spans 17 amino acids. J was trimmed by 4 bases and V by 5 bases; bases with no gene match: 11. Germline V gene sequence: CDR1 LNHDA, CDR2 SQIVND (reference sequence).

The genes are TRBV29-1 and TRBJ2-5, with a weak D call TRBD2 (6 bases). The V gene's germline CDR1 is SQVTM and CDR2 ANQGSEA. V lost 4 bases, J lost 3 bases, and 12 bases lay in between. The CDR3 sequence is 13 residues long. This CDR3 reads CSVARRGEETQYF. The CDR3 DNA reads as TGCAGCGTTGCGAGGAGGGGCGAAGAGACCCAGTACTTC.

This chain uses TRBV7-9 with TRBJ1-1; no reliable D call. The ends were cut back, 2 bases at V and 6 bases at J, with 16 bases in the middle. In germline, CDR1 is SEHNR, CDR2 FQNEAQ (reference sequence). The CDR3 has 15 residues. The CDR3 DNA is TGTGCCAGCAGCTTATCCCTGGAGATGAAGGCTGAAGCTTTCTTT. The encoded protein is CASSLSLEMKAEAFF.

The V call is TRBV27, the J call TRBJ1-2; possibly TRBD1 for D (6 bases). Trimming cost V 4 bases and J 0 bases, with 12 bases left between them. Germline loops: CDR1 MNHEY, CDR2 SMNVEV (reference sequence). The length of the CDR3 is 15 residues. Here the CDR3 DNA reads TGTGCCAGCAGTTCTCGACAGGCAGCTAACTATGGCTACACCTTC. It specifies CASSSRQAANYGYTF.

The rearrangement links TRBV27 to TRBJ1-4; TRBD1 matches 9 bases. CDR1 and CDR2 from the germline V gene are MNHEY and SMNVEV (reference sequence). Trimming at V came to 8 bases and at J to 4 bases, leaving 5 bases not matched to a gene. The CDR3 consists of 14 residues. CDR3 residues: CASGGTGFNEKLFF. The CDR3 nucleotides read TGTGCCAGCGGAGGGACAGGGTTTAATGAAAAACTGTTTTTT. The entire variable domain, with the rest obtained from reference TRBV27 and TRBJ1-4, is as follows: EAQVTQNPRYLITVTGKKLTVTCSQNMNHEYMSWYRQDPGLGLRQIYYSMNVEVTDKGDVPEGYKVSRKEKRNFPLILESPSPNQTSLYFCASGGTGFNEKLFFGSGTQLSVL.

The V call is TRBV7-6, the J call TRBJ2-1; 7 bases agree with TRBD2. J lost 7 bases, V lost 0 bases, and 3 bases had no gene match. Per germline, CDR1 SGHVS and CDR2 FNYEAQ. CDR3 length: 14 amino acids. The CDR3 reads CASSLAPRGNEQFF. The CDR3 region has the DNA TGTGCCAGCAGCTTAGCCCCGCGGGGGAATGAGCAGTTCTTC.

The chain uses TRBV2 and TRBJ2-5; 9 bases are a match to TRBD1. V lost 2 bases and J lost 5; bases outside the gene matches: 3. The length of the CDR3 is 14 residues. CDR1 and CDR2 (germline): SNHLY, FYNNEI. CDR3 bases: TGTGCCAGCAGTGAAACAGGGGGCTCGGAGACCCAGTACTTC. It specifies CASSETGGSETQYF.

The rearrangement joins TRBV4-1 to TRBJ1-3; 7 nucleotides agree with TRBD1. The CDR3 covers 18 residues. CDR1 MGHRA and CDR2 YSYEKL come from the germline V gene. Germline trimming cut 4 bases from V and 0 bases from J; bases unmatched to any gene: 12. The CDR3 loop is CASSLKIMTGISGNTIYF. In DNA, the CDR3 is TGCGCCAGCAGCCTGAAAATTATGACAGGGATCTCTGGAAACACCATATATTTT.

The gene calls are TRBV11-2 and TRBJ2-7; 16 nucleotides align to TRBD2. With V trimmed by 3 bases and J by 3 bases, 5 bases remained unmatched. In germline, CDR1 is SGHAT, CDR2 FQNNGV. The CDR3 has 17 amino acids. The DNA for the CDR3 is TGTGCCAGCAGCTTCGGGACTAGCGGGAGGGCCCTCTACGAGCAGTACTTC. Encoded protein: CASSFGTSGRALYEQYF.

The chain employs TRBV19 and TRBJ2-3; TRBD1 agrees at 9 bases. The germline V gene has CDR1 LNHDA and CDR2 SQIVND (reference sequence). The junction had 5 bases not matched to a gene; V was cut back by 7 bases and J by 3 bases. The length of the CDR3 is 14 residues. CDR3 residues: CASTAGQGTDTQYF. DNA for the CDR3: TGTGCCAGTACGGCGGGACAGGGTACAGATACGCAGTATTTT.

The genes are TRBV9 and TRBJ2-7; TRBD1 matches 7 bases. The germline CDR1 and CDR2 sequences are SGDLS and YYNGEE. The J segment lost 2 bases and the V segment lost 0 bases, leaving 2 bases of the junction unmatched. The CDR3 length is 14 residues. In nucleotides, the CDR3 is TGTGCCAGCAGCGTAGGACAGGGACCCTACGAGCAGTACTTC. Residues: CASSVGQGPYEQYF.

This clone was counted once. The chain couples TRBV7-6 to TRBJ1-5, with a tentative D call TRBD1 (5 bases). Between the trimmed V and J ends, which lost 1 base and 1 base, there was a span of 8 bases. Germline assignment: CDR1 SGHVS and CDR2 FNYEAQ. The CDR3 contains 15 residues. In nucleotides, the CDR3 is TGTGCCAGCAGCTTAGTCAAGGGGAGCAATCAGCCCCAGCATTTT. Protein sequence: CASSLVKGSNQPQHF.

In DNA, the CDR3 is TGTGCCAGCACCGGTTACAATGAGCAGTTCTTC. This translates into CASTGYNEQFF. The chain links TRBV6-5 to TRBJ2-1; D gene unclear. Germline V gene sequence: CDR1 MNHEY, CDR2 SVGAGI. V lost 7 bases, J lost 4 bases, and 5 bases lay in between. This CDR3 spans 11 amino acids.

The chain couples TRBV5-4 to TRBJ1-4; D perhaps matches TRBD1 (5 bases). Germline lookup yields CDR1 SGHNT and CDR2 YYREEE (reference sequence). The V gene lost 5 bases and the J gene lost 4 bases, with 12 bases spanning the gap. The CDR3 is 14 amino acids. The CDR3 region has the DNA TGTGCCAGCAGACCGGGACTGTATAATGAAAAACTGTTTTTT. Its translation is CASRPGLYNEKLFF.

V gene TRBV11-2 combines with J gene TRBJ2-1; 9 bases align to TRBD2. V lost 1 base and J lost 7; bases outside the gene matches: 8. From germline, CDR1 is SGHAT and CDR2 FQNNGV. CDR3 length: 16 amino acids. For the CDR3, the DNA is TGTGCCAGCAGCTTAGGTCATAGCGGGGGAGGGAATGAGCAGTTCTTC. Translated, it gives CASSLGHSGGGNEQFF.